This T cell receptor beta chain came from a study of shared clonotypes between healthy human individuals. Donors comprised only Caucasian adults living in Nashville, Tennessee. Comments on this clone: Its matching antigen is unknown.

This CDR3 is 16 amino acids long. Per germline, CDR1 SQVTM and CDR2 ANQGSEA. Trimming took 6 bases from V and 1 from J, leaving 21 bases between them. As originally analysed: Owing to the provision of junction-only sequences devoid of quality scores by immunoSEQ, filtering differed. TCRdb's copy holds only in-frame clones and misses some; the assay was immunoSEQ multiplex PCR. The V and J calls and clone size are taken from that table; D and trimming were inferred from the DNA. The table includes more than 400,000 clones, about 84% detected once. Study observations and caveats: Represented diversity (both genetic and exposure-history) was limited by the small number of donors.

The chain links TRBV29-1 to TRBJ1-2; D might be TRBD1 (6 bases). Source material: PBMCs. The TCR originated in a woman between 35 and 50 years old in good health. Some clones in this sample may be carry-over from other donors' samples. The CDR3 DNA follows: TGCAGCGTGCGCGGGACACAGGAAGGATTTAACTATGGCTACACCTTC. This sequence encodes CSVRGTQEGFNYGYTF. Supplemented by reference TRBV29-1 and TRBJ1-2, the full variable domain reads SAVISQKPSRDICQRGTSLTIQCQVDSQVTMMFWYRQQPGQSLTLIATANQGSEATYESGFVIDKFPISRPNLTFSTLTVSNMSPEDSSIYLCSVRGTQEGFNYGYTFGSGTRLTVV.